The sequence of this TCR beta chain was determined in a study of T-cell memory formation after mild COVID-19. In TCRdb, the 5' RACE reads were re-called with MiXCR into one record per CDR3 protein. The data contain some 180,000 distinct CDR3 sequences, approximately 18% of them singletons. V was cut by 6 bases and J by 8 bases, with 16 bases left in between. There are 13 residues in the CDR3. The clonotype originates from a man aged 18 to 29 who had mild COVID-19 (a few samples of this study predate the infection). Cell type and time point are not known. The chain is built from TRBV12-3 or TRBV12-4 and TRBJ1-1; possibly TRBD1 for D (5 bases). The sequenced sample consisted of PBMCs or a T cell subset sorted from them (not recorded which). CDR3: CASRPAGNREAFF. The CDR3 DNA reads TGTGCCAGCAGGCCCGCAGGGAACAGAGAAGCTTTCTTT.